This T cell receptor (beta chain) originates from a study of patients and donors after allogeneic stem cell transplantation. Germline CDR1 reads MNHNS; CDR2 reads SASEGT. This CDR3 has 13 amino acids. V was cut by 4 bases and J by 1 base, with 7 bases left in between. TCRdb used MiXCR to reprocess the RT-PCR reads, holding one entry per CDR3 protein. The repertoire consists of approximately 160,000 distinct CDR3 sequences, with 20% to 25% occurring once and the leading ten covering more than 25%. The rearrangement joins TRBV6-1 to TRBJ1-1, with D tentatively TRBD1 (6 bases). Sequenced input: blood, either unsorted or a sorted T cell fraction (not recorded which). The receptor's source is a human donor who was either an allogeneic HSCT recipient or a stem cell or donor lymphocyte infusion donor (not recorded which). It is not recorded whose cells these are; they may come from a transplant donor. CDR3 sequence: CASSVQGNTEAFF. The CDR3 nucleotides read TGTGCCAGCAGTGTACAGGGGAACACTGAAGCTTTCTTT.